A single T cell receptor beta chain is shown here with its context. Which antigen it targets is not known. No base quality values were provided; no much bigger clone lies one nucleotide off. The data derive from a study of blood T cell repertoires in COVID-19 (dated by TCRdb to about 2020). Broadly, across the study: Samples from collaborators originated in the United States, Italy and Spain and spanned both the acute and convalescent phases of COVID-19. The prospective study material was composed of cDNA or gDNA derived from T cells, B-cell-depleted T cells, or PBMCs. Subjects who had been exposed to COVID-19, were actively infected with it, or had recovered from it provided the deeply sampled blood TCRbeta repertoires that made up the dataset. The repertoires were made available in a free public database intended to serve as a resource for research on the immune response to SARS-CoV-2. The samples were drawn from two sources: the first 160 participants of the ongoing ImmuneRACE study, and 950 to 1,500 subjects contributed by 6 global collaborators. A de-identified subject ID, COVID-19 status, age in years and sex were almost always included in the sample metadata. Where HLA class I and class II types were available, the types were taken from metadata supplied by the sample provider, not from assay-based typing.

The germline V gene (reference sequence) yields MNHNY for CDR1 and SVGAGI for CDR2. Spanning cysteine to phenylalanine, the CDR3 consists of 13 amino acids. Only the CDR3 DNA stays, 39 bases, in frame from base 1. Clipping removes 6 bases from V and 4 bases from J, with 6 as the unmatched junction base count. Whole blood was collected in K2EDTA tubes by collaborating institutions according to the institutions' own protocols. Collaborator samples were shipped for TCRbeta analysis as frozen whole blood, isolated PBMCs, or DNA extracted from either sample type. Broad study findings and their caveats: The amount of clinical and demographic metadata varied by source and participant and was provided uncurated.

TCRbeta CDR3 regions were amplified from genomic DNA using the immunoSEQ Assay, a bias-controlled multiplex PCR. The study's processing was this. Within the assay, amplification of reference gene primers was used to estimate how many nucleated cells each sample contained. To quantify the absolute abundance of each unique TCRbeta CDR3 rearrangement, sequence reads were collapsed and filtered. For each sample, productive Simpson clonality was calculated as the square root of Simpson's diversity index over productive rearrangements. Imported from immuneACCESS, the table was reduced by TCRdb to in-frame sequences with V and J called. These copies leave out some clones; in studies compared against another copy, an unresolved V gene accounts for under half, and the cause of the remainder is not known. V and J calls and clone size follow that table, whereas D and trimming were derived from the DNA. This sample gives approximately 69,000 clones in total; 82% of them show up just once. Jointly, the top ten make up around 15% of the sample.

This TCR was recovered from an elderly woman with acute or convalescent COVID-19. The sequence links TRBV6-6 to TRBJ2-7, and 7 junction bases match TRBD2. The source material was peripheral blood. The DNA sequence reads TGTGCCAGCAGGGAGGCGGGAGCATACGAGCAGTACTTC. This sequence encodes CASREAGAYEQYF.